The clone carrying this T cell receptor beta chain has a handful of counts. As yet, its antigen is unknown. These data originate in a study of response to subunit inactivated influenza vaccine. The study's findings and limits: It was suggested by the authors that few new T cells are recruited by each seasonal influenza vaccination.

Using its own MiXCR run on the RT-PCR reads, TCRdb lists one record per CDR3 protein. The table includes 530,000 or so distinct CDR3 sequences, approximately 12% detected once. The CDR3 sequence is 14 residues long. The V gene lost 1 base and the J gene lost 2 bases, with 7 bases spanning the gap. Germline values: CDR1 SGHAT, CDR2 FQNNGV. The sequence was obtained from a man between 45 and 60 years old who received an inactivated influenza vaccine. This specimen was PBMCs from blood, taken on the day of vaccination. The chain combines TRBV11-2 with TRBJ2-3; D is ambiguous. The CDR3 DNA sequence: TGTGCCAGCAGCTTAGTGTGGGTCACAGATACGCAGTATTTT. It yields the protein CASSLVWVTDTQYF.